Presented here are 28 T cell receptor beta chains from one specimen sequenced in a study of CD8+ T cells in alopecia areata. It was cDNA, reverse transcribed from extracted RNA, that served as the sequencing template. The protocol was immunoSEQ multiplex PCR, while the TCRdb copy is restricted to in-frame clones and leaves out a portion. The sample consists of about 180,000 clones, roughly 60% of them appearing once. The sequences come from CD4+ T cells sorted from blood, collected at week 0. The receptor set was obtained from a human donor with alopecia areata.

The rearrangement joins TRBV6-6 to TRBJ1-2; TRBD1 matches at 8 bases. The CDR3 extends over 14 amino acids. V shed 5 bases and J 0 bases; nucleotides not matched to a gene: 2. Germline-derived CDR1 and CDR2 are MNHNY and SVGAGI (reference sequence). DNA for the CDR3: TGTGCCAGCAGTGCGGACAGGGCTAACTATGGCTACACCTTC. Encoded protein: CASSADRANYGYTF.

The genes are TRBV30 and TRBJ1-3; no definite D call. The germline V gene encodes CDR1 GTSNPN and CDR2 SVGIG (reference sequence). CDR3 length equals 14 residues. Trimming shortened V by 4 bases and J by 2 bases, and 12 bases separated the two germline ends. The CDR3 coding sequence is TGTGCCTGGAACCTTGGCCTACCTGGAAACACCATATATTTT. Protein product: CAWNLGLPGNTIYF. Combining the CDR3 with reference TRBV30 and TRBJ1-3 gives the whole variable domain SQTIHQWPATLVQPVGSPLSLECTVEGTSNPNLYWYRQAAGRGLQLLFYSVGIGQISSEVPQNLSASRPQDRQFILSSKKLLLSDSGFYLCAWNLGLPGNTIYFGEGSWLTVV.

This CDR3 is CSVAISVYEQYF. The CDR3 coding sequence is TGCAGCGTTGCAATTTCGGTCTACGAGCAGTACTTC. This chain joins TRBV29-1 and TRBJ2-7; no firm D call. CDR3 length equals 12 residues. The germline V and J ends were trimmed by 4 bases and 3 bases, with 10 bases remaining between them. Germline lookup yields CDR1 SQVTM and CDR2 ANQGSEA.

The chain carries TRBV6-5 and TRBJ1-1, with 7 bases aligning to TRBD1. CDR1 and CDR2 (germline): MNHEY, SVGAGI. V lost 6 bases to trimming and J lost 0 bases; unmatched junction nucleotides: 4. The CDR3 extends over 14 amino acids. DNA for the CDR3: TGTGCCAGCAGCCCCGGGACAGTGAACACTGAAGCTTTCTTT. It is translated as CASSPGTVNTEAFF.

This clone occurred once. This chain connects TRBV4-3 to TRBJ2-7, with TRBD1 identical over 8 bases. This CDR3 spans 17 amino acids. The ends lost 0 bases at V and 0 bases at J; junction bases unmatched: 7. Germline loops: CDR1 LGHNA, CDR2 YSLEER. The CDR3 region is CASSQDGDRYASYEQYF. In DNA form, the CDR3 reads TGCGCCAGCAGCCAAGATGGGGACAGGTATGCCTCCTACGAGCAGTACTTC.

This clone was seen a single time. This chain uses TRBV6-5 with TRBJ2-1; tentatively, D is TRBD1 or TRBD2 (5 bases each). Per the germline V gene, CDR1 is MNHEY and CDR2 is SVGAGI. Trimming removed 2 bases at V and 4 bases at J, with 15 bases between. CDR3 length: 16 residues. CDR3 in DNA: TGTGCCAGCAGTTACAGTATTGGGGGTGGGTACAATGAGCAGTTCTTC. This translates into CASSYSIGGGYNEQFF.

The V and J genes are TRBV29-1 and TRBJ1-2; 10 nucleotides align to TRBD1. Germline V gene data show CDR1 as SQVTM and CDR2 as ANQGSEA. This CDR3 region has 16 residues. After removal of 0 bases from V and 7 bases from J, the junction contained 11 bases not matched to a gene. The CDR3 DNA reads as TGCAGCGTTGAAGACGCGCCCGGGACAGGGGTCTTTGGCTACACCTTC. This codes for CSVEDAPGTGVFGYTF.

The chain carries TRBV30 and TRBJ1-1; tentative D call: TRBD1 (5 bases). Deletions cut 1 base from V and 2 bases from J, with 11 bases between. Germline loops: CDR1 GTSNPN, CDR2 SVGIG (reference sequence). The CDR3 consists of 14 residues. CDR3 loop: CAWSDETANTEAFF. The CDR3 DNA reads TGTGCCTGGAGTGATGAGACAGCCAACACTGAAGCTTTCTTT.

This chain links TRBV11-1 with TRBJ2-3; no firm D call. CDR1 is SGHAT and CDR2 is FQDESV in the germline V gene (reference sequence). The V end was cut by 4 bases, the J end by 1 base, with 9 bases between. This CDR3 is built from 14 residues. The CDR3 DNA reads TGTGCCAGCAGCTCGGACCATGGCACAGATACGCAGTATTTT. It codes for CASSSDHGTDTQYF.

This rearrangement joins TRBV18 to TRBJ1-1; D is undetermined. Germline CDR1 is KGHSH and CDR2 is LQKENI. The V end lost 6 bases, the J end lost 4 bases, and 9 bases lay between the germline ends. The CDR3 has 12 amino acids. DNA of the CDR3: TGTGCCAGCTCTGACCTTGGCACTGAAGCTTTCTTT. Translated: CASSDLGTEAFF.

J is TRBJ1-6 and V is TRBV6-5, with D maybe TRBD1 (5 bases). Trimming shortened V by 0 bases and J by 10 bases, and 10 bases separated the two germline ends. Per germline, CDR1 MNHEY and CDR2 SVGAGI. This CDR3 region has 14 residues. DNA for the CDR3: TGTGCCAGCAGTTACTCGATGGGGGACTCACCCCTCCACTTT. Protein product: CASSYSMGDSPLHF.

CDR3 residues: CASSLDHNPNTEAFF. The DNA for the CDR3 is TGTGCCAGCAGCTTAGACCACAACCCGAACACTGAAGCTTTCTTT. The V call is TRBV11-2, the J call TRBJ1-1; D call uncertain. V lost 0 bases and J 1 base, leaving 9 bases between the germline ends. From germline, CDR1 is SGHAT and CDR2 FQNNGV. This CDR3 region has 15 residues.

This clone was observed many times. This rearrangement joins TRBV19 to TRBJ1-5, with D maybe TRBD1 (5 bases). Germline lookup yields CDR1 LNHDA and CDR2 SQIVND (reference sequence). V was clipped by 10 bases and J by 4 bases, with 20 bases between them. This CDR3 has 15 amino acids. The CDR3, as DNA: TGTGCCACCACGAGGGTCGGGGACCCAAATCAGCCCCAGCATTTT. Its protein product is CATTRVGDPNQPQHF.

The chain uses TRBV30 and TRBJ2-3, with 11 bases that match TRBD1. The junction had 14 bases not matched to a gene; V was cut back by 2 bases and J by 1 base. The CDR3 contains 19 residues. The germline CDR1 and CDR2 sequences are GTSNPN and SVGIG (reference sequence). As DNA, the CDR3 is TGTGCCTGGAGTCTTCGGACAGGGGGCATTAGTTTTGGCACAGATACGCAGTATTTT. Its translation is CAWSLRTGGISFGTDTQYF.

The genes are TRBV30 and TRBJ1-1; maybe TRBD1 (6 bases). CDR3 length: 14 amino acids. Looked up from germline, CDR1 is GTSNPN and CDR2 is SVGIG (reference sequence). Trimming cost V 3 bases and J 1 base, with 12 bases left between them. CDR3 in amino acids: CAWSLWGANTEAFF. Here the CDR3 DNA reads TGTGCCTGGAGCCTGTGGGGGGCGAACACTGAAGCTTTCTTT.

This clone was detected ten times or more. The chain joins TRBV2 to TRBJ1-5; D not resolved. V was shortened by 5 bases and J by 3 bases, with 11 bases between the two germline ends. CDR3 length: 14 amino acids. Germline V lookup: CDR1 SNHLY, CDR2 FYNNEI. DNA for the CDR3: TGTGCCAGCAGTAAAGGCCCTTACAATCAGCCCCAGCATTTT. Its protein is CASSKGPYNQPQHF.

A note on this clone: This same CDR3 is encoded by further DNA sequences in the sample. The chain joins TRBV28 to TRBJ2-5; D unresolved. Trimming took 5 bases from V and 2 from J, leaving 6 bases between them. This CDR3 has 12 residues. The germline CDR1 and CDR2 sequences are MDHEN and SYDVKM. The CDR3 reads CASSPLQETQYF. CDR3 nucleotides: TGTGCCAGCAGTCCATTACAAGAGACCCAGTACTTC.

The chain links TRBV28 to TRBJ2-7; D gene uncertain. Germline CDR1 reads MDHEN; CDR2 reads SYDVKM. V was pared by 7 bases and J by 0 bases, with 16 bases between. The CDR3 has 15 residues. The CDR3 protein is CASTSLGPSSYEQYF. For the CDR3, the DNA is TGTGCCAGCACCTCCCTAGGACCGAGCTCCTACGAGCAGTACTTC.

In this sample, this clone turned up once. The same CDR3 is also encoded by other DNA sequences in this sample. The CDR3 DNA sequence: TGTGCCAGCAGCCTAACAGGCTCTGGGGCCAACGTCCTGACTTTC. This gives the protein CASSLTGSGANVLTF. The chain has TRBV5-6 and TRBJ2-6; D might be TRBD1 (5 bases). The CDR3 has 15 amino acids. CDR1 is SGHDT, CDR2 YYEEEE, per germline. Trimming took 4 bases from V and 0 from J, leaving 8 bases between them.

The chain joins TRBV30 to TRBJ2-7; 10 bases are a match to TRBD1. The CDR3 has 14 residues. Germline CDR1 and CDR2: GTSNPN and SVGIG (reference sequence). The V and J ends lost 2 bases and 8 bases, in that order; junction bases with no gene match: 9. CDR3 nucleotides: TGTGCCTGGAGTAAGGGGACAGGGGCATTCAAGCAGTACTTC. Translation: CAWSKGTGAFKQYF. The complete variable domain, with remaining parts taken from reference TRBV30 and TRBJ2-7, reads SQTIHQWPATLVQPVGSPLSLECTVEGTSNPNLYWYRQAAGRGLQLLFYSVGIGQISSEVPQNLSASRPQDRQFILSSKKLLLSDSGFYLCAWSKGTGAFKQYFGPGTRLTVT.

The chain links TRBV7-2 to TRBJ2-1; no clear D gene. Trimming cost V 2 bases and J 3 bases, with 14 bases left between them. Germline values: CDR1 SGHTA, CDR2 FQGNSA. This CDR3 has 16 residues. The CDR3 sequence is CASSLIPRNNYNEQFF. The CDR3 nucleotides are TGTGCCAGCAGCTTAATCCCCCGGAATAACTACAATGAGCAGTTCTTC.

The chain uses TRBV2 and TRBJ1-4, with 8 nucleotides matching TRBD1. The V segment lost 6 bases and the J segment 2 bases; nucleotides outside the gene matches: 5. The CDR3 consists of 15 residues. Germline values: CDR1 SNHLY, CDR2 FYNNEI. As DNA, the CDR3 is TGTGCCAGCAGCAAGCAGGGGGCGACTAATGAAAAACTGTTTTTT. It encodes CASSKQGATNEKLFF.

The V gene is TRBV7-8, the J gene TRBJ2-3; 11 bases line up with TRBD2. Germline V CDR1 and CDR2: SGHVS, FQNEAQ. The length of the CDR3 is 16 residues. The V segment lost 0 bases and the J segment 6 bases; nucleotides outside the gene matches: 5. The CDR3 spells CASSLARLAGRDTQYF. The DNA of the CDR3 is TGTGCCAGCAGCTTAGCGCGACTAGCGGGGAGGGATACGCAGTATTTT.

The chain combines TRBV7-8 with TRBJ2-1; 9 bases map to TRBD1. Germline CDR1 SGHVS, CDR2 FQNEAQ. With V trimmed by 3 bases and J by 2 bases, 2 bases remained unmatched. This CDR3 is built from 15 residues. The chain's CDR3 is CASSFGQGPYNEQFF. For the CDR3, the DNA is TGTGCCAGCAGCTTCGGACAGGGGCCCTACAATGAGCAGTTCTTC. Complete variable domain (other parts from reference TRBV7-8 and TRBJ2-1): GAGVSQSPRYKVAKRGQDVALRCDPISGHVSLFWYQQALGQGPEFLTYFQNEAQLDKSGLPSDRFFAERPEGSVSTLKIQRTQQEDSAVYLCASSFGQGPYNEQFFGPGTRLTVL.

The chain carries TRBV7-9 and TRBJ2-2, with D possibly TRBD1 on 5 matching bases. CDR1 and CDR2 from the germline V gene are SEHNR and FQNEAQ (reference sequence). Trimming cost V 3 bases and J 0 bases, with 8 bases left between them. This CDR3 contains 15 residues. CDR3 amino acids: CASSFTGPNTGELFF. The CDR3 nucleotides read TGTGCCAGCAGCTTCACAGGACCGAACACCGGGGAGCTGTTTTTT. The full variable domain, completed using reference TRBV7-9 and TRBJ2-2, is DTGVSQNPRHKITKRGQNVTFRCDPISEHNRLYWYRQTLGQGPEFLTYFQNEAQLEKSRLLSDRFSAERPKGSFSTLEIQRTEQGDSAMYLCASSFTGPNTGELFFGEGSRLTVL.

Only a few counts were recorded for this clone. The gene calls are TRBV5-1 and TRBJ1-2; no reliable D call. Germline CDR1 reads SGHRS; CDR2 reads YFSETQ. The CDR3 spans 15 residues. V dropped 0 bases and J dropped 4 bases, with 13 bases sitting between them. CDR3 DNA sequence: TGCGCCAGCAGCTTGGAGGGAGTTCTGGGCTATGGCTACACCTTC. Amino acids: CASSLEGVLGYGYTF.

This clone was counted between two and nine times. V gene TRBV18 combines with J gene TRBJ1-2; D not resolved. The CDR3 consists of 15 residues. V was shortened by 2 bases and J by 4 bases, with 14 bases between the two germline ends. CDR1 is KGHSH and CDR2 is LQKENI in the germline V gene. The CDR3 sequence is CASSPTDGSIYGYTF. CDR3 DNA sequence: TGTGCCAGCTCACCAACGGACGGATCTATCTATGGCTACACCTTC.

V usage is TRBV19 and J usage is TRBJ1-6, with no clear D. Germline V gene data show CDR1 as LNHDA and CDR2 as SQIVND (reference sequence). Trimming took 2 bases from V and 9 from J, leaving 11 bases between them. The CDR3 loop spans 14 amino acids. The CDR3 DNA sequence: TGTGCCAGTAGTATATCCGGGATGGGTTCACCCCTCCACTTT. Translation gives CASSISGMGSPLHF.